The 15 T cell receptor beta chains in this list originate from one sample, sequenced in a study of Tregs in tolerant kidney transplant recipients. The data were produced by immunoSEQ multiplex PCR, yet TCRdb's version contains in-frame clones alone and is incomplete. Its table lists roughly 30,000 clones. Sequencing used CD8+ T cells from blood, obtained before the transplant. These receptors all stem from a human donor who received a combined kidney and bone marrow transplant.

A word on this clone: The read finishes 3 residues shy of the CDR3 end, and the germline J gene is used to complete it. The chain carries TRBV9 and TRBJ2-3, with TRBD1 identical over 7 bases. The CDR3 is 16 amino acids. V dropped 0 bases and J dropped 0; count of bases not matched to a gene: 4. CDR1 and CDR2 (germline): SGDLS, YYNGEE. This CDR3 reads CASSVGGGSSTDTQYF. Partial CDR3 DNA: TGTGCCAGCAGCGTAGGAGGGGGCTCTAGCACAGATACG.

On this clone itself: Read coverage stops 3 residues before the CDR3 terminus; the germline J gene supplies the remainder. The chain combines TRBV19 with TRBJ2-7, with D tentatively TRBD1 (5 bases). This CDR3 has 15 amino acids. The germline V gene encodes CDR1 LNHDA and CDR2 SQIVND (reference sequence). The V and J ends lost 2 bases and 3 bases respectively, with 14 bases between them. The CDR3 sequence: CASSINQGRHYEQYF. The covered CDR3 bases are TGTGCCAGTAGTATAAATCAGGGCCGACACTACGAG.

Incomplete CDR3 DNA: TGTGCCAGCAGCTCGGGACTAGCGACCAATGAG. It is translated as CASSSGLATNE. The CDR3 as a whole reads CASSSGLATNEQFF. V is TRBV5-4 and J is TRBJ2-1, with 10 positions matching TRBD2. From the germline J gene comes the end of the CDR3, since the read stops 3 residues before it. Germline V gene data show CDR1 as SGHNT and CDR2 as YYREEE (reference sequence). The CDR3 runs 14 residues. J gave up 6 bases and V 3 bases, and 3 bases lay outside the gene matches.

As for this clone: The CDR3 is cut off 3 residues early in the read; its end comes from the germline J gene. The rearrangement uses TRBV30 and TRBJ1-5; 7 bases are shared with TRBD1. CDR1 GTSNPN and CDR2 SVGIG come from the germline V gene (reference sequence). This CDR3 has 13 amino acids. Trimming took 7 bases from V and 3 from J; bases not matched to a gene: 6. CDR3: CAFTGEDNQPQHF. The sequenced part of the CDR3 DNA is TGTGCCTTTACAGGGGAAGACAATCAGCCC.

Worth noting for this clone: The read terminates 3 residues before the CDR3 end, so the remaining end is supplied by the germline J gene. The chain uses TRBV7-2 and TRBJ2-1; TRBD2 matches at 11 bases. The germline V gene encodes CDR1 SGHTA and CDR2 FQGNSA. With V trimmed by 5 bases and J by 9 bases, 6 bases remained unmatched. The CDR3 has 14 residues. The sequenced part of the CDR3 DNA is TGTGCCAGCAGCCCAACTAGCGGGAGCGGTGAG. It yields the protein CASSPTSGSGE. The CDR3 in full is CASSPTSGSGEQFF.

Concerning this clone: Sequencing ends 3 residues short of the CDR3 end; the germline J gene provides the rest. This chain connects TRBV20-1 to TRBJ2-7; TRBD2 matches 8 bases. V lost 4 bases and J lost 1; bases outside the gene matches: 18. From germline, CDR1 is DFQATT and CDR2 SNEGSKA (reference sequence). The CDR3 consists of 18 residues. The DNA read from the CDR3 is TGCAGTGCTATAGTAGATATGGTAGCGGGAATTTTATCCTACGAG. As protein: CSAIVDMVAGILSYE. The CDR3 in its entirety is CSAIVDMVAGILSYEQYF.

Concerning this clone: From the germline J gene comes the end of the CDR3, since the read stops 3 residues before it. V usage is TRBV5-1 and J usage is TRBJ1-1; weak D call: TRBD1 (5 bases). In germline, CDR1 is SGHRS, CDR2 YFSETQ. CDR3 size: 17 residues. Trimming left V 0 bases short and J 5 bases short, with 20 bases between. This CDR3 reads CASSLDEQAPKGTEAFF. The CDR3 DNA, read in part, is TGCGCCAGCAGCTTGGACGAACAGGCTCCGAAGGGTACTGAA.

A note on this clone: The sequenced fragment ends 3 residues before the CDR3 boundary, so the rest is inferred from the germline J gene. The rearrangement joins TRBV7-8 to TRBJ1-6; D not resolved. Between the trimmed V and J ends, which lost 0 bases and 1 base, there was a span of 10 bases. Germline V lookup: CDR1 SGHVS, CDR2 FQNEAQ. CDR3 length equals 17 residues. Partial CDR3 DNA: TGTGCCAGCAGCTTAGCGCAGAAGGGTTCCTATAATTCACCC. Its translation is CASSLAQKGSYNSP. The whole CDR3 protein reads CASSLAQKGSYNSPLHF.

Partial CDR3 DNA: TGTGCCAGCAGTGCCCTGATCCGGGACAGGGTTGCAGATACG. Its translation: CASSALIRDRVADT. The whole CDR3 is CASSALIRDRVADTQYF. The rearrangement links TRBV28 to TRBJ2-3, with 9 bases identical to TRBD1. Read data end 3 residues before the CDR3 end; the end is taken from the germline J gene. This CDR3 comprises 17 residues. Per the germline V gene, CDR1 is MDHEN and CDR2 is SYDVKM. J lost 4 bases, V lost 5 bases, and 13 bases had no gene match.

For this clone: The CDR3 end lies 3 residues beyond the end of the read and is filled in from the germline J gene. The V and J genes are TRBV20-1 and TRBJ1-5; no clear D. Deletions cut 0 bases from V and 4 bases from J, with 13 bases between. Germline lookup yields CDR1 DFQATT and CDR2 SNEGSKA (reference sequence). The length of the CDR3 is 15 residues. The CDR3 protein is CSAREQKFTNQPQHF. The DNA read from the CDR3 is TGCAGTGCTAGAGAACAGAAGTTTACTAATCAGCCC.

With respect to this clone: The CDR3 goes on 3 residues after the read ends, and that part is filled in from the germline J gene. The rearrangement links TRBV10-3 to TRBJ1-4, with 8 bases identical to TRBD1. Germline values: CDR1 ENHRY, CDR2 SYGVKD. The CDR3 extends over 14 amino acids. Losses at the gene ends were 6 bases for V and 8 bases for J; bases not matched to a gene: 8. The sequenced part of the CDR3 DNA is TGTGCCATCAGCGGACAGGGCGAGGAAGAAAAA. Its protein product is CAISGQGEEEK. The entire CDR3 reads CAISGQGEEEKLFF.

Note on this clone: With the read ending 3 residues before the CDR3 end, the germline J gene is used to fill in that end. The V and J genes are TRBV6-2 or TRBV6-3 and TRBJ2-6; maybe TRBD1 (6 bases). The CDR3 length is 16 residues. Trimming pared 7 bases from V and 0 bases from J, leaving 13 bases between. CDR1 MNHEY and CDR2 SVGEGT come from the germline V gene. The part of the CDR3 DNA that was read is TGTGCCAGCACCCGGGACATGATCTCTGGGGCCAACGTC. Protein product: CASTRDMISGANV. The complete CDR3 reads CASTRDMISGANVLTF.

Regarding this clone: The read halts 3 residues ahead of the CDR3 end, with the missing end drawn from the germline J gene. This chain links TRBV6-1 with TRBJ1-2; 8 bases agree with TRBD1. With 2 bases clipped from V and 4 bases from J, the junction kept 3 bases outside the gene matches. The germline gives CDR1 MNHNS, CDR2 SASEGT. This CDR3 is built from 14 residues. The CDR3 here is CASSEPGGRYGYTF. The CDR3 bases that were read are TGTGCCAGCAGTGAACCAGGGGGCCGCTATGGC.

In regard to this clone: Read coverage stops 3 residues before the CDR3 terminus; the germline J gene supplies the remainder. J is TRBJ2-5 and V is TRBV6-2 or TRBV6-3; TRBD2 matches 8 bases. Germline V gene data show CDR1 as MNHEY and CDR2 as SVGEGT. J lost 2 bases, V lost 0 bases, and 2 bases had no gene match. The CDR3 is 15 residues long. The CDR3 loop reads CASSYSIAGQETQYF. CDR3 DNA (partial): TGTGCCAGCAGTTACTCTATAGCGGGGCAAGAGACC.

With regard to this clone: The read ends 3 residues before the CDR3 terminus; that terminus is restored from the germline J gene. This sequence joins TRBV19 and TRBJ2-1; TRBD1 matches 11 bases. The germline CDR1 and CDR2 sequences are LNHDA and SQIVND (reference sequence). J gave up 3 bases and V 3 bases, and 1 base lay outside the gene matches. The CDR3 contains 15 residues. Here the CDR3 reads CASSMDRGLYNEQFF. The sequenced part of the CDR3 DNA is TGTGCCAGTAGTATGGACAGGGGGCTCTACAATGAG.